The next 13 T cell receptor beta chains were all read from a single sample in a study of shared clonotypes between healthy human individuals. Sequencing was performed with immunoSEQ multiplex PCR; in TCRdb, only in-frame clones are kept and a portion is missing. The repertoire holds 1,400,000 or so clones, with roughly 98.5% as singletons. Sequenced input: naive CD4+ T cells sorted from blood. Subset of the sample: CD45RA+ positively selected. These receptors were obtained from a man younger than 45 in good health.

This rearrangement joins TRBV6-5 to TRBJ2-7; TRBD1 matches at 10 bases. The V gene's germline CDR1 is MNHEY and CDR2 SVGAGI. The CDR3 covers 14 residues. V lost 0 bases and J lost 6; bases outside the gene matches: 2. As DNA, the CDR3 is TGTGCCAGCAGTTACTCGAGGGACAGGGGCGAGCAGTACTTC. Residues: CASSYSRDRGEQYF.

The genes are TRBV7-3 and TRBJ1-1; weak D call: TRBD1 (5 bases). In germline, CDR1 is SGHTA, CDR2 FQGTGA. The CDR3 has 14 amino acids. Trimming shortened V by 2 bases and J by 6 bases, and 13 bases separated the two germline ends. The CDR3 loop is CASSLFVREAEAFF. CDR3 DNA sequence: TGTGCCAGCAGCTTATTTGTCAGGGAGGCTGAAGCTTTCTTT.

This chain connects TRBV6-5 to TRBJ2-7; possibly TRBD1 for D (6 bases). Germline V gene lookup returns CDR1 MNHEY and CDR2 SVGAGI. The CDR3 consists of 13 residues. V lost 8 bases and J lost 6, with 17 bases in between. CDR3 DNA sequence: TGTGCCAGCGTTGTGGTAGGGGGTTTCGAGCAGTACTTC. Its translation is CASVVVGGFEQYF.

This chain links TRBV11-2 with TRBJ2-7, with D uncertain. V lost 5 bases, J lost 6 bases, and 14 bases lay in between. Germline V gene lookup returns CDR1 SGHAT and CDR2 FQNNGV. There are 13 residues in the CDR3. The CDR3 spells CASSLMGVTEQYF. CDR3 nucleotides: TGTGCCAGCAGCCTAATGGGCGTCACCGAGCAGTACTTC.

The chain joins TRBV7-9 to TRBJ2-5; 9 nucleotides agree with TRBD2. Germline assignment: CDR1 SEHNR and CDR2 FQNEAQ (reference sequence). There are 15 residues in the CDR3. Unmatched junction bases numbered 9, after V lost 5 bases and J lost 5 bases. The CDR3 sequence: CASSPRRSGSETQYF. DNA for the CDR3: TGTGCCAGCAGCCCTCGGCGTAGCGGGAGTGAGACCCAGTACTTC.

The chain joins TRBV9 to TRBJ2-7; D gene unclear. Trimming pared 3 bases from V and 0 bases from J, leaving 10 bases between. The CDR3 is made up of 14 amino acids. In germline, CDR1 is SGDLS, CDR2 YYNGEE. As DNA, the CDR3 is TGTGCCAGCAGCGGAGGCCCTAGCTCCTACGAGCAGTACTTC. Its protein is CASSGGPSSYEQYF.

The chain recombines TRBV11-3 with TRBJ2-7, with unresolved D. This CDR3 has 14 amino acids. Trimming removed 1 base from V and 1 base from J, with 8 bases in between. CDR1 and CDR2 (germline): SGHNT, YENEEA. In nucleotides, the CDR3 is TGTGCCAGCAGCTTAGCCCGATCTTCCTACGAGCAGTACTTC. Translating it yields CASSLARSSYEQYF.

This clone occurred once. The rearrangement joins TRBV28 to TRBJ2-1; 7 bases align to TRBD2. The V segment lost 7 bases and the J segment 5 bases; nucleotides outside the gene matches: 14. From germline, CDR1 is MDHEN and CDR2 SYDVKM. The CDR3 runs 16 residues. The CDR3 DNA reads as TGTGCCAGCACCCTTCTGGGGGGAGGGTTACACAATGAGCAGTTCTTC. This sequence encodes CASTLLGGGLHNEQFF.

This chain uses TRBV29-1 with TRBJ2-3, with TRBD2 matching over 9 bases. The CDR3 runs 15 residues. Germline loops: CDR1 SQVTM, CDR2 ANQGSEA. V trimming: 4 bases; J trimming: 3 bases; junction bases outside the gene matches: 8. This CDR3 reads CSVVPSGKGTDTQYF. The CDR3 DNA reads TGCAGCGTTGTCCCTAGCGGGAAAGGTACAGATACGCAGTATTTT.

The V gene is TRBV19, the J gene TRBJ2-7; D may be TRBD2 (6 bases). The CDR3 spans 15 residues. The germline V gene encodes CDR1 LNHDA and CDR2 SQIVND (reference sequence). V gave up 7 bases and J gave up 2 bases, with 18 bases separating them. CDR3 protein: CASMMSGTGTYEQYF. The CDR3 DNA follows: TGTGCCAGTATGATGAGTGGGACTGGAACCTACGAGCAGTACTTC.

The chain recombines TRBV28 with TRBJ2-5; the D gene is possibly TRBD1 (5 bases). CDR3 length: 13 residues. CDR1 and CDR2 (germline): MDHEN, SYDVKM. V lost 3 bases and J lost 7, with 12 bases in between. CDR3 amino acids: CASSFQGSGTQYF. In DNA, the CDR3 is TGTGCCAGCAGTTTCCAGGGATCGGGGACCCAGTACTTC.

The V call is TRBV9, the J call TRBJ2-2, with D perhaps assigned TRBD1 or TRBD2 (6 bases each). The CDR3 is 17 amino acids. The ends were cut back, 0 bases at V and 4 bases at J, with 16 bases in the middle. From germline, CDR1 is SGDLS and CDR2 YYNGEE. The CDR3 here is CASSVVAPGAGTGELFF. CDR3 coding DNA: TGTGCCAGCAGCGTAGTCGCCCCGGGGGCCGGCACCGGGGAGCTGTTTTTT.

J is TRBJ2-7 and V is TRBV5-1; D is possibly TRBD1 (5 bases). V dropped 0 bases and J dropped 2 bases, with 12 bases sitting between them. The length of the CDR3 is 15 residues. Germline CDR1 SGHRS, CDR2 YFSETQ. CDR3: CASSLEGRAAYEQYF. The CDR3, as DNA: TGCGCCAGCAGCTTGGAAGGCAGGGCGGCCTACGAGCAGTACTTC.